The T cell receptor beta chain under discussion was sequenced for a study of control samples from healthy donors and cancer patients. Sequenced by immunoSEQ multiplex PCR; TCRdb stores in-frame clones only, minus some. This repertoire shows fewer than 150,000 clones, 80% to 95% found once; its top ten account for approximately 7.8%. Per the germline V gene, CDR1 is MDHEN and CDR2 is SYDVKM. V was shortened by 2 bases and J by 12 bases, with 11 bases between the two germline ends. CDR3 size: 11 residues. The chain joins TRBV28 to TRBJ2-7; perhaps TRBD2 as D (6 bases). This TCR came from a woman aged 18 to 35 in good health. Sequenced input: blood. In DNA, the CDR3 is TGTGCCAGCAGTTTAGGGGGGACGTGGTACTTC. It translates to CASSLGGTWYF.